This T cell receptor (beta chain) originates from a study of CD8 T cells in ankylosing spondylitis. Whole-study findings and limits: In ankylosing spondylitis patients, matched synovial fluid reportedly showed significant enrichment of disease-linked clones.

A word on this clonotype: Its matching antigen is unknown.

The length of the CDR3 is 14 residues. Trimming stripped 6 bases from V and 8 bases from J, with 16 bases between. Germline assignment: CDR1 LNHDA and CDR2 SQIVND (reference sequence). A quantitative 5'-RACE method, one with molecular barcodes, was used to make TCR beta libraries. TCRdb independently ran MiXCR on the 5' RACE reads; one entry per CDR3 protein. The sample has approximately 130,000 distinct CDR3 sequences; about 10% are singletons. The sample comprised blood, either unsorted or a sorted T cell fraction (not recorded which). This receptor was identified in a female donor with ankylosing spondylitis or in good health (not recorded which). The chain uses TRBV19 and TRBJ1-4; maybe TRBD1 (6 bases). The CDR3 region is CASRPGHRSEKLFF. DNA for the CDR3: TGTGCCAGTAGGCCGGGACACAGAAGCGAAAAACTGTTTTTT.